These T cell receptor beta chains were read from a single sample in a study of cytomegalovirus exposure and HLA in healthy donors. The table came from immunoSEQ multiplex PCR; TCRdb's copy has only in-frame clones and leaves some out. Here the sample spans approximately 27,000 clones, roughly 68% being singletons. Sequenced: PBMCs. Every receptor here comes from a woman aged 45-65 years in good health and CMV-seronegative. Each CDR3 is given with its conserved first and last residue. The D gene is left open where the match is weak. The size of a clone is reported for some rows only, either as once, few or many, or as a class for expanded clones.

>TRBJ2-5|.|TRBV28|few
CASSKAAGGRETQYF
TGTGCCAGCAGTAAGGCCGCCGGCGGCCGAGAGACCCAGTACTTC
>TRBJ2-2|.|TRBV7-3|.
CASSPPSPTGELFF
TGTGCCAGCAGCCCCCCATCCCCCACCGGGGAGCTGTTTTTT
>TRBJ2-7|.|TRBV10-1|.
CASSTGKLYEQYF
TGCGCCAGCAGTACCGGGAAACTCTACGAGCAGTACTTC
>TRBJ2-5|TRBD2|TRBV29-1|.
CSVAVTSGKETQYF
TGCAGCGTTGCAGTGACTAGCGGCAAAGAGACCCAGTACTTC
>TRBJ1-5|.|TRBV30|few
CAWSGQLNQPQHF
TGTGCCTGGAGCGGACAGCTCAATCAGCCCCAGCATTTT
>TRBJ2-1|.|TRBV28|few
CASSLRGQYSYNEQFF
TGTGCCAGCAGTTTGCGGGGACAGTACTCCTACAATGAGCAGTTCTTC
>TRBJ2-1|.|TRBV9|.
CASSAPARLGGASSYNEQFF
TGTGCCAGCAGCGCACCGGCCCGCCTGGGGGGAGCGAGCTCCTACAATGAGCAGTTCTTC
>TRBJ2-6|.|TRBV5-1|.
CASSSQGSGANVLTF
TGCGCCAGCAGTTCACAGGGATCTGGGGCCAACGTCCTGACTTTC
>TRBJ2-5|TRBD2|TRBV25-1|.
CASSELGVGGWETQYF
TGTGCCAGCAGTGAATTGGGAGTGGGGGGGTGGGAGACCCAGTACTTC
>TRBJ2-3|TRBD2|TRBV6-4|.
CASSDGLARTDTQYF
TGTGCCAGCAGTGACGGACTAGCGCGCACAGATACGCAGTATTTT
>TRBJ1-5|.|TRBV28|.
CASSDENNQPQHF
TGTGCCAGCAGCGATGAGAACAATCAGCCCCAGCATTTT
>TRBJ2-7|.|TRBV29-1|.
CSVGLSLSGEQYF
TGCAGCGTTGGACTGTCACTTTCTGGTGAGCAGTACTTC
>TRBJ2-7|.|TRBV7-2|.
CASSLQGLSSYEQYF
TGTGCCAGCAGCTTACAAGGACTCAGCTCCTACGAGCAGTACTTC
>TRBJ1-5|.|TRBV2|.
CASRYGPPQPQHF
TGTGCCAGCAGATACGGTCCCCCTCAGCCCCAGCATTTT
>TRBJ2-1|.|TRBV2|.
CATPPEGNYNEQFF
TGTGCCACGCCCCCCGAGGGAAACTACAATGAGCAGTTCTTC
>TRBJ2-2|TRBD1|TRBV29-1|.
CSVETGPGELFF
TGCAGCGTGGAGACAGGGCCCGGGGAGCTGTTTTTT
>TRBJ1-2|.|TRBV6-1|.
CASSEAGDYGYTF
TGTGCCAGCAGTGAAGCCGGTGACTATGGCTACACCTTC
>TRBJ1-5|.|TRBV10-3|.
CAISESRQNNQPQHF
TGTGCCATCAGTGAAAGTAGACAGAACAATCAGCCCCAGCATTTT
>TRBJ2-1|TRBD2|TRBV29-1|.
CSGERAGGEQFF
TGCAGCGGAGAACGAGCGGGAGGCGAGCAGTTCTTC
>TRBJ1-2|TRBD1|TRBV5-1|.
CASSPGQGYGYTF
TGCGCCAGCAGCCCGGGACAGGGGTATGGCTACACCTTC
>TRBJ1-1|.|TRBV7-2|.
CASSLEFRGAIGRAFF
TGTGCCAGCAGCTTAGAGTTTCGGGGGGCGATAGGACGAGCTTTCTTT
>TRBJ1-1|TRBD1|TRBV6-5|.
CASSLRQGSEAFF
TGTGCCAGCAGCCTACGACAGGGGAGTGAAGCTTTCTTT
>TRBJ2-7|.|TRBV5-1|.
CASSSAGRNYEQYF
TGCGCCAGCAGCTCCGCGGGACGGAACTACGAGCAGTACTTC
>TRBJ2-1|TRBD1|TRBV5-1|once
CASSLETGGNEQFF
TGCGCCAGCAGCTTAGAGACAGGGGGCAATGAGCAGTTCTTC
>TRBJ2-3|TRBD2|TRBV10-2|.
CASSDGREVDTQYF
TGCGCCAGCAGTGACGGGCGGGAGGTGGATACGCAGTATTTT
>TRBJ2-2|.|TRBV2|.
CASSVGTGELFF
TGTGCCAGCAGTGTTGGCACGGGGGAGCTGTTTTTT
>TRBJ1-5|TRBD1|TRBV7-8|.
CASSLAFQTGGHQPQHF
TGTGCCAGCAGCTTAGCCTTCCAGACAGGGGGCCATCAGCCCCAGCATTTT
>TRBJ2-7|TRBD2|TRBV29-1|.
CSVEDRATSGGPDGYEQYF
TGCAGCGTTGAAGACCGAGCAACTAGCGGGGGGCCAGACGGCTACGAGCAGTACTTC
>TRBJ2-7|.|TRBV29-1|.
CSVDGSDYEQYF
TGCAGCGTTGATGGCAGTGACTACGAGCAGTACTTC
>TRBJ2-3|TRBD2|TRBV7-9|.
CASRLAGIDTQYF
TGTGCCAGCAGGCTAGCGGGGATAGATACGCAGTATTTT
>TRBJ2-1|TRBD2|TRBV5-1|once
CASSLGLAGVNEQFF
TGCGCCAGCAGCTTGGGACTAGCGGGAGTCAATGAGCAGTTCTTC
>TRBJ2-7|.|TRBV18|.
CASSLSGDEQYF
TGTGCCAGCTCATTATCCGGGGACGAGCAGTACTTC
>TRBJ2-3|TRBD1|TRBV5-1|once
CASSFKTGVGGTDTQYF
TGCGCCAGCAGCTTTAAAACAGGGGTGGGTGGCACAGATACGCAGTATTTT
>TRBJ2-7|TRBD1|TRBV29-1|.
CSVEGLIGTEFSYEQYF
TGCAGCGTTGAAGGATTAATCGGGACAGAATTCTCCTACGAGCAGTACTTC
>TRBJ1-2|.|TRBV2|.
CASSRTDHGYTF
TGTGCCAGCAGTAGGACAGACCATGGCTACACCTTC
>TRBJ1-2|TRBD1|TRBV6-6|few
CASRRGQGVGGYTF
TGTGCCAGCAGGCGCGGACAGGGGGTGGGTGGCTACACCTTC
>TRBJ2-7|TRBD2|TRBV7-2|.
CASSLGLAGAREQYF
TGTGCCAGCAGCTTAGGTCTAGCGGGAGCTCGGGAGCAGTACTTC
>TRBJ2-1|TRBD2|TRBV7-2|.
CASSLVGTKNEQFF
TGTGCCAGCAGCTTAGTTGGGACTAAAAATGAGCAGTTCTTC
>TRBJ2-5|TRBD1|TRBV5-4|.
CASSLVQGASETQYF
TGTGCCAGCAGCTTGGTCCAGGGGGCTTCTGAGACCCAGTACTTC
>TRBJ2-4|TRBD2|TRBV4-1|once
CASSQDWASGDPPKNIQYF
TGCGCCAGCAGCCAAGATTGGGCTAGCGGAGACCCTCCCAAAAACATTCAGTACTTC
>TRBJ1-5|.|TRBV5-1|.
CASSPTGGNQPQHF
TGCGCCAGCAGCCCCACAGGAGGCAATCAGCCCCAGCATTTT
>TRBJ1-6|.|TRBV4-1|.
CASSQEVQYNSPLHF
TGCGCCAGCAGCCAAGAGGTCCAGTATAATTCACCCCTCCACTTT
>TRBJ2-1|TRBD2|TRBV29-1|few
CSVGLAGLGLVF
TGCAGCGTTGGGCTAGCGGGACTTGGTCTGGTCTTC
>TRBJ1-4|.|TRBV28|few
CASREREWYEKLFF
TGTGCCAGCAGGGAGAGGGAGTGGTACGAAAAACTGTTTTTT
>TRBJ2-7|.|TRBV11-2|.
CASSSWDNVGEQYF
TGTGCCAGCAGCTCTTGGGACAACGTAGGCGAGCAGTACTTC
>TRBJ2-7|TRBD1|TRBV19|few
CASSSPGEAGGAEQYF
TGTGCCAGTAGTTCCCCAGGTGAGGCAGGGGGAGCCGAGCAGTACTTC
>TRBJ1-2|TRBD1|TRBV10-3|few
CAIGQGGEGYTF
TGTGCCATCGGACAGGGAGGTGAAGGCTACACCTTC
>TRBJ1-2|.|TRBV5-6|few
CASSNYRISYGYTF
TGTGCCAGCAGCAACTACAGGATCAGCTATGGCTACACCTTC
>TRBJ1-2|TRBD1|TRBV6-5|.
CASSPGQNYYGYTF
TGTGCCAGCAGTCCGGGACAGAACTACTATGGCTACACCTTC
>TRBJ2-5|.|TRBV5-1|.
CASSPEIRGGQTQYF
TGCGCCAGCAGCCCAGAAATTCGCGGGGGCCAGACCCAGTACTTC
>TRBJ1-5|.|TRBV6-5|.
CASQGGGNQPQHF
TGTGCCTCTCAAGGAGGGGGCAATCAGCCCCAGCATTTT